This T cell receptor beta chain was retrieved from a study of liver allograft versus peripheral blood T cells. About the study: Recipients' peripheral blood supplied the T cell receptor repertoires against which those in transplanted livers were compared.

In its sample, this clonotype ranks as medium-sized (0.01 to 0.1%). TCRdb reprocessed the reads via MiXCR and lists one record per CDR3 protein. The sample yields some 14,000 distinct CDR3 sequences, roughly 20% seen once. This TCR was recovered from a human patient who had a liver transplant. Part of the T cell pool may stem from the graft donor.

The CDR3 DNA reads TGTGCCAGCAGTGCTACGGGACAGCTAAACACTGAAGCTTTCTTT. It specifies CASSATGQLNTEAFF. The chain carries TRBV6-1 and TRBJ1-1; 7 bases map to TRBD1. V shed 4 bases, J shed 2 bases, and the junction held 7 bases outside the gene matches. The CDR3 sequence is 15 residues long. Looked up from germline, CDR1 is MNHNS and CDR2 is SASEGT.